This entry lists 5 T cell receptor beta chains sequenced from one sample in a study of T cell repertoires in cytomegalovirus infection. Via MiXCR, TCRdb re-called the reads, giving one row per CDR3 protein. The table has approximately 76,000 distinct CDR3 sequences, about 24% seen once; the top ten hold about 50%. These receptors lack a known antigen. The source material was CD8+ T cells from cultured PBMCs, sampled from culture after CMV antigen stimulation. These receptors all come from a human donor in good health (CMV status not recorded). Some clones in this sample may be carry-over from other donors' samples.

This clonotype turned up a few times. This chain uses TRBV4-1 with TRBJ2-5, with TRBD1 matching over 9 bases. The ends lost 3 bases at V and 3 bases at J; junction bases unmatched: 8. The length of the CDR3 is 16 residues. Germline-derived CDR1 and CDR2 are MGHRA and YSYEKL. For the CDR3, the DNA is TGCGCCAGCAGCCACACACAGGGGGCGCGAGAAGAGACCCAGTACTTC. The encoded protein is CASSHTQGAREETQYF.

This clonotype was seen repeatedly, ten times or more. One end of the junction varies from germline; a read error may be responsible. The chain carries TRBV7-7 and TRBJ2-1; 8 bases agree with TRBD2. Germline values: CDR1 SSHAT, CDR2 FNYEAQ (reference sequence). This CDR3 comprises 17 residues. The CDR3 bases are TGTGCTAGCAGCCGCGGGACTAGTCCGTCTACCTACAATGAGCAGTTCTTC. This translates into CASSRGTSPSTYNEQFF.

This clonotype showed up just a few times. The CDR3, as DNA: TGTGCCAGTAGTATAGGAGAGCGGGGATTTAATGAGCAGTTCTTC. Amino acids: CASSIGERGFNEQFF. J is TRBJ2-1 and V is TRBV19; 7 bases align to TRBD2. The CDR3 covers 15 residues. V dropped 1 base and J dropped 7; count of bases not matched to a gene: 7. The germline CDR1 and CDR2 sequences are LNHDA and SQIVND (reference sequence).

The sample holds many counts of this clonotype. The V gene is TRBV4-3, the J gene TRBJ2-7; TRBD1 agrees at 12 bases. The germline gives CDR1 LGHNA, CDR2 YSLEER. The V and J ends lost 5 bases and 4 bases, in that order; junction bases with no gene match: 6. This CDR3 is built from 15 residues. The CDR3 bases are TGCGCCAGCAGCATTGGGACAGGGGGCGGGTACGAGCAGTACTTC. Protein sequence: CASSIGTGGGYEQYF.

V and J are TRBV24-1 and TRBJ1-1; no firm D call. V lost 8 bases, J lost 2 bases, and 11 bases lay in between. This CDR3 spans 13 amino acids. Germline CDR1 KGHDR, CDR2 SFDVKD. The CDR3, as DNA: TGTGCCACCAATCGCGGGCCCAACACTGAAGCTTTCTTT. This codes for CATNRGPNTEAFF.